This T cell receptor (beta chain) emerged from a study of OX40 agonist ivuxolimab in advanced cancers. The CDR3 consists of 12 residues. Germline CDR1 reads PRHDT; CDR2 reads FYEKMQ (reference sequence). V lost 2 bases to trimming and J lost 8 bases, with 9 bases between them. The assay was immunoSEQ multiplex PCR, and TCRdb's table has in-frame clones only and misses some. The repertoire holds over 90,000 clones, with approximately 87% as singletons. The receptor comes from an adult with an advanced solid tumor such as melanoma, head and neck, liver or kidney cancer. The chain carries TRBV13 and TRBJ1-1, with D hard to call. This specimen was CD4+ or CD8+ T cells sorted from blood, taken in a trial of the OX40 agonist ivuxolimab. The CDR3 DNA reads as TGTGCCAGCAGCTTATTTCCCGGGGAAGCTTTCTTT. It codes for CASSLFPGEAFF. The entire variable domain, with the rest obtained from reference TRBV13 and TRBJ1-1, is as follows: AAGVIQSPRHLIKEKRETATLKCYPIPRHDTVYWYQQGPGQDPQFLISFYEKMQSDKGSIPDRFSAQQFSDYHSELNMSSLELGDSALYFCASSLFPGEAFFGQGTRLTVV.